Described below is a single T cell receptor (beta chain) sequence and its context. The data stem from a study of blood T cell repertoires in COVID-19. Here immunoSEQ multiplex PCR was the method, and the copy in TCRdb shows in-frame clones only, minus some. The table records nearly 300,000 clones, approximately 84% of them present only once. Seattle participants joined during active infection and were tracked over time. This CDR3 spans 15 amino acids. Germline V gene lookup returns CDR1 SGDLS and CDR2 YYNGEE. J lost 6 bases, V lost 0 bases, and 6 bases had no gene match. The sequence was collected from a human donor with COVID-19, enrolled during active disease. The donor label of this sample is uncertain. The chain links TRBV9 to TRBJ1-2; the match to TRBD1 covers 9 bases. The sequenced material came from peripheral blood. CDR3: CASSVEGQGLNGYTF. The CDR3 DNA reads as TGTGCCAGCAGCGTAGAAGGACAGGGGCTGAATGGCTACACCTTC.